The text below deals with one TCR beta chain. CDR3 length: 13 amino acids. The V and J ends lost 5 bases and 6 bases, in that order; junction bases with no gene match: 6. CDR1 and CDR2 (germline): MNHEY, SVGAGI. The data are from a study of cytomegalovirus exposure and HLA in healthy donors. With 60 Vbeta and 13 Jbeta primers, the PCR was carried out. The repertoire was sequenced with immunoSEQ multiplex PCR; TCRdb's copy has only in-frame clones and lacks some. The data contain about 130,000 clones, about 72% of them singletons. Despite likely unrecorded immune exposures, the donors were nominally healthy at the time of sampling.

The chain employs TRBV6-5 and TRBJ1-2; the match to TRBD1 covers 7 bases. Sample: PBMCs. The sequence came from a man aged 25 to 40 in good health and CMV-seropositive. As DNA, the CDR3 is TGTGCCAGCAGTCGACAGGGCGTCCATGGCTACACCTTC. Its translation is CASSRQGVHGYTF.